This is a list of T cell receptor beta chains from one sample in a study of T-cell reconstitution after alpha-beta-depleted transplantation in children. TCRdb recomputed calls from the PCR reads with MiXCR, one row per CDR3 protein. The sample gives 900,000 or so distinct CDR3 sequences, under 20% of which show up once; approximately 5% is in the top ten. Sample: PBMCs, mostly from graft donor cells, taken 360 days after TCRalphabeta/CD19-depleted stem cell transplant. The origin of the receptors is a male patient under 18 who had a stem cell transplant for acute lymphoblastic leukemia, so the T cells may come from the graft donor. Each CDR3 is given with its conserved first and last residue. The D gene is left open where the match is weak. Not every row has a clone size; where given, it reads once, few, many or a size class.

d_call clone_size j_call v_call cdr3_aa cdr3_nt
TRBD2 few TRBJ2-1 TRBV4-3 CASSQDYGVGRTSGRSSYNEQFF TGCGCCAGCAGCCAAGATTATGGAGTGGGAAGGACTAGCGGGAGGAGCTCCTACAATGAGCAGTTCTTC
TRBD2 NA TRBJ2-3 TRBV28 CASSSRSGLAGGVLADTQYF TGTGCCAGCAGTTCACGAAGCGGACTAGCGGGAGGGGTGTTGGCAGATACGCAGTATTTT
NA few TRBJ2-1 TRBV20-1 CSASGNRDEQFF TGCAGTGCTAGTGGGAATCGTGATGAGCAGTTCTTC
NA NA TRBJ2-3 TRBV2 CASNPGSPDTQYF TGTGCCAGCAATCCTGGGAGCCCAGATACGCAGTATTTT
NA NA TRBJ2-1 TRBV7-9 CASSSPSRGRNEQFF TGTGCCAGCAGCTCCCCGTCGAGGGGTAGGAATGAGCAGTTCTTC
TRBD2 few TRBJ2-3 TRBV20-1 CSASGLAGVYDTQYF TGCAGTGCTAGCGGACTAGCGGGGGTCTACGATACGCAGTATTTT
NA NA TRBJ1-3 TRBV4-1 CASSQGGQGASSGNTIYF TGCGCCAGCAGCCAAGGGGGGCAGGGAGCCAGCTCTGGAAACACCATATATTTT
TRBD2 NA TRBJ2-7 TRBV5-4 CASSDHNSGRAGEQYF TGTGCCAGCAGCGATCATAATAGCGGGAGGGCTGGGGAGCAGTACTTC
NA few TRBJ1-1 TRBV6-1 CASSQTPLWGAEAFF TGTGCCAGCAGCCAAACACCCCTTTGGGGGGCTGAAGCTTTCTTT
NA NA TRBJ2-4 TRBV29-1 CSAKSDSYIQYF TGCAGCGCGAAATCGGACAGTTACATTCAGTACTTC
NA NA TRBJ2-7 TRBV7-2 CASSHSPGTYEQYF TGTGCCAGCAGCCACTCCCCCGGAACCTACGAGCAGTACTTC
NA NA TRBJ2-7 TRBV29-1 CSAEGENGYEQYF TGCAGCGCCGAAGGGGAAAATGGGTACGAGCAGTACTTC
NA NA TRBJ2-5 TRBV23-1 CAGGPETQYF TGCGCCGGTGGACCGGAGACCCAGTACTTC
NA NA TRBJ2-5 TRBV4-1 CASSQASWSAEETQYF TGCGCCAGCAGCCAAGCGTCATGGAGCGCCGAAGAGACCCAGTACTTC
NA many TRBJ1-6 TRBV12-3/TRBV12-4 CASSPESPSYNSPLHF TGTGCCAGCAGCCCGGAATCGCCAAGCTATAATTCACCCCTCCACTTT
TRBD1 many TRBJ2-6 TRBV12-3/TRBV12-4 CASSPGGAGANVLTF TGTGCCAGCAGTCCAGGGGGCGCTGGGGCCAACGTCCTGACTTTC
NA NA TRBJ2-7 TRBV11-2 CASSLDSRGRYEQYF TGTGCCAGCAGCTTAGATAGCAGGGGCCGCTACGAGCAGTACTTC
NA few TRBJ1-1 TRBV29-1 CSVVQQNTEAFF TGCAGCGTTGTACAGCAGAACACTGAAGCTTTCTTT
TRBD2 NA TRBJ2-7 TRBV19 CASSMGLATGEREQYF TGTGCCAGTAGTATGGGACTAGCGACGGGCGAGAGGGAGCAGTACTTC
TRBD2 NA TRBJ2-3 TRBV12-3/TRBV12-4 CASSPRPGLATDTQYF TGTGCCAGCAGTCCACGACCGGGACTAGCAACAGATACGCAGTATTTT
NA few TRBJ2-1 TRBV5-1 CASSFGRSGAYNEQFF TGCGCCAGCAGCTTCGGGAGATCCGGAGCGTACAATGAGCAGTTCTTC
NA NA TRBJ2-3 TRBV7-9 CASSDPLPREDTQYF TGTGCCAGCAGCGACCCCTTGCCGAGAGAGGATACGCAGTATTTT
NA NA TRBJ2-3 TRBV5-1 CASSSRGPSSDTQYF TGCGCCAGCAGCTCTAGGGGTCCCAGCTCAGATACGCAGTATTTT
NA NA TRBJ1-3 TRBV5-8 CASSLAPWPVNSGNTIYF TGTGCCAGCAGCCTGGCCCCCTGGCCAGTCAACTCTGGAAACACCATATATTTT
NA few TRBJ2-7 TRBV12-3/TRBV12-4 CASSLDNEQYF TGTGCCAGCAGTTTAGACAACGAGCAGTACTTC
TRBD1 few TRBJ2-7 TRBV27 CASSSYRNRDRVYEQYF TGTGCCAGCAGTTCTTATAGGAATCGGGACAGGGTCTACGAGCAGTACTTC